These 29 T cell receptor beta chains were sequenced from one sample in a study of human T cells and chemical hapten exposure. Each CDR3 protein gets one entry after TCRdb re-called the RACE reads with MiXCR. The sample holds tens of thousands of distinct CDR3 sequences, around 10% seen once. The time point: patch test 1, 2 weeks after DPC sensitization. The treatment: therapeutic diphenylcyclopropenone sensitization with weekly scalp DPC. Sequenced material: whole blood, taken in connection with sensitization to the hapten diphenylcyclopropenone (DPC). The receptors shown here come from a woman in her fifties or sixties with alopecia areata. Some clones in this sample may be carry-over from other donors' samples.

This rearrangement joins TRBV20-1 to TRBJ2-5; D call uncertain. The CDR3 is 13 residues long. Between the trimmed V and J ends, which lost 5 bases and 4 bases, there was a span of 14 bases. The germline CDR1 and CDR2 sequences are DFQATT and SNEGSKA (reference sequence). CDR3 sequence: CSAGNNGLETQYF. The CDR3 coding sequence is TGCAGTGCTGGAAACAATGGTCTAGAGACCCAGTACTTC.

The sample holds many counts of this clonotype. The chain has TRBV6-1 and TRBJ2-7; D gene ambiguous. In germline, CDR1 is MNHNS, CDR2 SASEGT. The CDR3 covers 15 residues. The germline V and J ends were trimmed by 3 bases and 5 bases, with 17 bases remaining between them. CDR3 loop: CASSEPLRNPHEQYF. In nucleotides, the CDR3 is TGTGCCAGCAGTGAGCCCCTCCGGAACCCCCACGAGCAGTACTTC.

This clonotype was found a few times. The rearrangement joins TRBV7-2 to TRBJ2-1; 7 bases match TRBD2. This CDR3 has 17 amino acids. V lost 4 bases, J lost 2 bases, and 11 bases stayed unmatched. CDR1 and CDR2 (germline): SGHTA, FQGNSA. The CDR3 loop reads CASSSKQRGLTYNEQFF. DNA of the CDR3: TGTGCCAGCAGCTCCAAACAAAGGGGACTAACCTACAATGAGCAGTTCTTC.

This chain uses TRBV7-6 with TRBJ2-2; the D call may be TRBD1 or TRBD2 (5 bases each). Germline CDR1 SGHVS, CDR2 FNYEAQ. The CDR3 totals 15 residues. V lost 3 bases, J lost 4 bases, and 12 bases lay in between. DNA for the CDR3: TGTGCCAGCAGCTTCCTAGCAGGGATCACCGGGGAGCTGTTTTTT. The encoded protein is CASSFLAGITGELFF.

This clonotype was counted a few times. This chain uses TRBV7-9 with TRBJ2-3; either TRBD1 or TRBD2 may fit D (6 bases each). Deletions cut 1 base from V and 3 bases from J, with 14 bases between. The CDR3 has 16 amino acids. Germline CDR1 is SEHNR and CDR2 is FQNEAQ (reference sequence). CDR3 loop: CASSLVGGDWTDTQYF. CDR3 nucleotides: TGTGCCAGCAGCTTAGTCGGGGGCGATTGGACAGATACGCAGTATTTT.

The chain joins TRBV12-3 or TRBV12-4 to TRBJ1-4; possible D gene TRBD1, 6 bases. The CDR3 is 15 amino acids. V was cut by 6 bases and J by 5 bases, with 16 bases left in between. CDR3 nucleotides: TGTGCCAGCAGCCCCTCTATAGGGGGGAATGAAAAACTGTTTTTT. This translates into CASSPSIGGNEKLFF.

This sequence joins TRBV11-2 and TRBJ2-7; D is ambiguous. Trimming stripped 5 bases from V and 2 bases from J, with 13 bases between. The germline V gene has CDR1 SGHAT and CDR2 FQNNGV. The CDR3 runs to 14 residues. The CDR3 sequence is CASSPTKRAYEQYF. In DNA, the CDR3 is TGTGCCAGCAGCCCGACAAAAAGGGCCTACGAGCAGTACTTC. Together with reference TRBV11-2 and TRBJ2-7, the CDR3 gives the full variable domain: EAGVAQSPRYKIIEKRQSVAFWCNPISGHATLYWYQQILGQGPKLLIQFQNNGVVDDSQLPKDRFSAERLKGVDSTLKIQPAKLEDSAVYLCASSPTKRAYEQYFGPGTRLTVT.

This clonotype was detected only a few times. This chain links TRBV19 with TRBJ2-1, with D unclear. Between the trimmed V and J ends, which lost 6 bases and 4 bases, there was a span of 16 bases. Germline loops: CDR1 LNHDA, CDR2 SQIVND (reference sequence). CDR3 length: 15 amino acids. CDR3 loop: CASRVRAEVYNEQFF. Written as DNA, the CDR3 is TGTGCCAGTAGGGTTCGGGCAGAGGTTTACAATGAGCAGTTCTTC.

This sequence joins TRBV6-6 and TRBJ2-5; D gene ambiguous. V was shortened by 6 bases and J by 0 bases, with 5 bases between the two germline ends. This CDR3 has 12 amino acids. Germline V gives CDR1 MNHNY, CDR2 SVGAGI (reference sequence). For the CDR3, the DNA is TGTGCCAGCAGCCTAAACCAAGAGACCCAGTACTTC. This codes for CASSLNQETQYF.

This clonotype was found many times. The chain recombines TRBV27 with TRBJ2-3; TRBD2 matches 11 bases. V lost 0 bases to trimming and J lost 4 bases; unmatched junction nucleotides: 0. This CDR3 is 15 amino acids long. Germline CDR1 is MNHEY and CDR2 is SMNVEV (reference sequence). The CDR3 is CASSLSGLAADTQYF. DNA of the CDR3: TGTGCCAGCAGTTTATCGGGACTAGCGGCAGATACGCAGTATTTT.

This clonotype occurred a few times. This rearrangement joins TRBV30 to TRBJ1-1, with D maybe TRBD1 (5 bases). Germline V CDR1 and CDR2: GTSNPN, SVGIG (reference sequence). V lost 3 bases, J lost 0 bases, and 8 bases lay in between. CDR3 length equals 13 residues. The CDR3 DNA reads as TGTGCCTGGAGGGGACGGATGAACACTGAAGCTTTCTTT. Translating gives CAWRGRMNTEAFF.

This clonotype came up a few times. The V call is TRBV7-2, the J call TRBJ1-2; 8 nucleotides align to TRBD1. The length of the CDR3 is 19 residues. The junction had 17 bases not matched to a gene; V was cut back by 1 base and J by 4 bases. Per the germline V gene, CDR1 is SGHTA and CDR2 is FQGNSA. The DNA of the CDR3 is TGTGCCAGCAGCTTAGGTTTAGTGCAGGGGGCCTCCGGTCTCTATGGCTACACCTTC. As protein: CASSLGLVQGASGLYGYTF.

The chain uses TRBV7-2 and TRBJ2-3; D call uncertain. CDR1 and CDR2 from the germline V gene are SGHTA and FQGNSA. The V end lost 0 bases, the J end lost 0 bases, and 7 bases lay between the germline ends. This CDR3 is built from 15 residues. The CDR3 loop reads CASSLATGSTDTQYF. Here the CDR3 DNA reads TGTGCCAGCAGCTTAGCTACCGGGAGCACAGATACGCAGTATTTT.

This clonotype showed up just a few times. The J gene is TRBJ2-1, the V gene TRBV21-1; the table's D call, TRBD1, was not checked against the DNA. TRBV21-1 is listed as a pseudogene. This CDR3 has 15 residues. The CDR3 DNA follows: TGTGCCAGCAGCACAAATGGGGGGGCCTGGCGTGAGCAGTTCTTC. It codes for CASSTNGGAWREQFF.

This clonotype was picked up many times. This chain connects TRBV12-3 or TRBV12-4 to TRBJ2-2; possibly TRBD1 for D (7 bases). Trimming stripped 2 bases from V and 3 bases from J, with 19 bases between. This CDR3 region has 18 residues. The CDR3 nucleotides are TGTGCCAGCAGTTTACTAGGCGGCGGCAGGGGGGACACCGGGGAGCTGTTTTTT. Its protein is CASSLLGGGRGDTGELFF.

This clonotype was counted only a few times. The CDR3 is CASSVLGINTGELFF. The CDR3 region has the DNA TGTGCCAGCAGTGTCTTAGGGATTAACACCGGGGAGCTGTTTTTT. This rearrangement joins TRBV6-1 to TRBJ2-2; D uncertain. Looked up from germline, CDR1 is MNHNS and CDR2 is SASEGT. The germline V and J ends were trimmed by 4 bases and 2 bases, with 11 bases remaining between them. The CDR3 covers 15 residues.

This rearrangement joins TRBV7-3 to TRBJ2-3, with D tentatively TRBD1 (6 bases). The CDR3 loop spans 15 amino acids. CDR1 is SGHTA, CDR2 FQGTGA, per germline. The germline V and J ends were trimmed by 3 bases and 6 bases, with 16 bases remaining between them. CDR3 loop: CASSLTPLQGDTQYF. The CDR3 DNA follows: TGTGCCAGCAGCTTGACTCCCCTCCAGGGGGATACGCAGTATTTT.

This clonotype was observed a few times. This chain links TRBV2 with TRBJ2-7, with no clear D. The germline V and J ends were trimmed by 4 bases and 5 bases, with 6 bases remaining between them. The CDR3 length is 11 residues. Germline V gene lookup returns CDR1 SNHLY and CDR2 FYNNEI. Here the CDR3 reads CASSARHEQYF. Here the CDR3 DNA reads TGTGCCAGCAGTGCACGCCACGAGCAGTACTTC.

The chain is built from TRBV12-3 or TRBV12-4 and TRBJ1-1; D unresolved. The ends were cut back, 6 bases at V and 1 base at J, with 9 bases in the middle. CDR3 length: 13 residues. CDR3 in DNA: TGTGCCAGCAGAATAGGATCGAACACTGAAGCTTTCTTT. This encodes CASRIGSNTEAFF.

This clonotype came up a few times. The chain is built from TRBV7-9 and TRBJ1-6; no clear D. V dropped 3 bases and J dropped 7 bases, with 13 bases sitting between them. The CDR3 has 15 amino acids. Germline lookup yields CDR1 SEHNR and CDR2 FQNEAQ (reference sequence). The CDR3 spells CASSFSGLGNSPLHF. The CDR3 coding sequence is TGTGCCAGCAGCTTCTCCGGTCTAGGCAATTCACCCCTCCACTTT.

This clonotype was observed many times. The rearrangement joins TRBV28 to TRBJ2-1, with a tentative D call TRBD1 (5 bases). The CDR3 totals 13 residues. Germline V gene lookup returns CDR1 MDHEN and CDR2 SYDVKM. Trimming took off 4 bases at V and 9 bases at J, with 13 bases between the two ends. CDR3 DNA sequence: TGTGCCAGCAGTTCCGCAGGGTACCCTGAGCAGTTCTTC. Amino acids: CASSSAGYPEQFF.

This clonotype was observed at least ten times. The chain carries TRBV5-1 and TRBJ2-1, with D perhaps assigned TRBD1 or TRBD2 (5 bases each). Per the germline V gene, CDR1 is SGHRS and CDR2 is YFSETQ. The CDR3 has 14 amino acids. V gave up 0 bases and J gave up 6 bases, with 10 bases separating them. This chain's CDR3 is CASSLEGSRNEQFF. DNA for the CDR3: TGCGCCAGCAGCTTGGAGGGGAGCCGCAATGAGCAGTTCTTC.

The chain employs TRBV9 and TRBJ2-7, with D unresolved. With 0 bases removed from V and 2 bases from J, the gap between germline ends came to 9 bases. CDR1 and CDR2 (germline): SGDLS, YYNGEE. The CDR3 totals 14 residues. In DNA form, the CDR3 reads TGTGCCAGCAGCGTAGCGGCCAGTCCCTACGAGCAGTACTTC. Amino acid sequence: CASSVAASPYEQYF.

This clonotype has only a few counts. CDR3 DNA: TGCGCCAGCAGAACCGGGACAGGGGGCTACGAGCAGTACTTC. Its translation: CASRTGTGGYEQYF. This chain uses TRBV10-1 with TRBJ2-7; 11 bases match TRBD1. The germline V gene encodes CDR1 WNHNN and CDR2 SYGVQD (reference sequence). Trimming removed 6 bases from V and 3 bases from J; junction bases left unmatched: 4. The CDR3 totals 14 residues.

This clonotype was picked up many times. CDR3 bases: TGTGCCTGGAGTGTCGGTTTCGTCTCTGGGGCCAACGTCCTGACTTTC. This sequence encodes CAWSVGFVSGANVLTF. The chain links TRBV30 to TRBJ2-6, with D unresolved. Germline CDR1 is GTSNPN and CDR2 is SVGIG (reference sequence). V was pared by 0 bases and J by 0 bases, with 9 bases between. The CDR3 loop spans 16 amino acids.

This clonotype has just a few counts. The J gene is TRBJ2-7, the V gene TRBV7-2; weak D call: TRBD2 (6 bases). The V end lost 5 bases, the J end lost 6 bases, and 14 bases lay between the germline ends. Germline V gene lookup returns CDR1 SGHTA and CDR2 FQGNSA. The CDR3 consists of 13 residues. CDR3 coding DNA: TGTGCCAGCAGCCGGCTGACTAGTGGCGAGCAGTACTTC. It translates to CASSRLTSGEQYF. The full variable domain, its missing parts supplied by reference TRBV7-2 and TRBJ2-7, is GAGVSQSPSNKVTEKGKDVELRCDPISGHTALYWYRQSLGQGLEFLIYFQGNSAPDKSGLPSDRFSAERTGGSVSTLTIQRTQQEDSAVYLCASSRLTSGEQYFGPGTRLTVT.

The sample holds many counts of this clonotype. V usage is TRBV7-2 and J usage is TRBJ2-4; a possible D gene is TRBD2 (6 bases). The CDR3 consists of 16 residues. CDR1 SGHTA and CDR2 FQGNSA come from the germline V gene. V lost 2 bases and J lost 0, with 11 bases in between. The DNA for the CDR3 is TGTGCCAGCAGCTTATACGGGAGTGTAGCCAAAAACATTCAGTACTTC. Translation: CASSLYGSVAKNIQYF.

The rearrangement uses TRBV29-1 and TRBJ1-1; 11 nucleotides agree with TRBD1. The CDR3 is 11 residues long. Germline trimming cut 6 bases from V and 11 bases from J; bases unmatched to any gene: 5. The V gene's germline CDR1 is SQVTM and CDR2 ANQGSEA. The CDR3 sequence is CSVRTGGIAFF. CDR3 nucleotides: TGCAGCGTAAGGACAGGGGGCATCGCTTTCTTT. The full variable domain, its missing parts supplied by reference TRBV29-1 and TRBJ1-1, is SAVISQKPSRDICQRGTSLTIQCQVDSQVTMMFWYRQQPGQSLTLIATANQGSEATYESGFVIDKFPISRPNLTFSTLTVSNMSPEDSSIYLCSVRTGGIAFFGQGTRLTVV.

This clonotype turned up a few times. This chain links TRBV20-1 with TRBJ2-1, with 7 bases matching TRBD2. V was pared by 0 bases and J by 4 bases, with 6 bases of the junction left unmatched. Germline lookup yields CDR1 DFQATT and CDR2 SNEGSKA (reference sequence). CDR3 length equals 15 residues. The CDR3: CSARESGEGYNEQFF. CDR3 DNA sequence: TGCAGTGCTAGAGAGTCCGGGGAGGGGTACAATGAGCAGTTCTTC.